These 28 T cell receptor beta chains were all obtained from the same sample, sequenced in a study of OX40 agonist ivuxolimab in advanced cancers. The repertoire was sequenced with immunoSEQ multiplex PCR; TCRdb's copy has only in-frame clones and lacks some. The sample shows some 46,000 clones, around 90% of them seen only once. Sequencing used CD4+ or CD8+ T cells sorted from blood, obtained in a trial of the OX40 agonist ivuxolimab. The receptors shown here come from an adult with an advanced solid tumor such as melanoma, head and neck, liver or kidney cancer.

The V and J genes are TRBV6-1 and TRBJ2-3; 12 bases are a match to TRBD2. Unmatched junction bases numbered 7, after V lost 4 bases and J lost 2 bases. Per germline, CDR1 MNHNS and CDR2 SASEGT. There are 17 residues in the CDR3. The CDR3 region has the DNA TGTGCCAGCAGTGCCCAACTAGCGGGGGGAAACACAGATACGCAGTATTTT. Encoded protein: CASSAQLAGGNTDTQYF.

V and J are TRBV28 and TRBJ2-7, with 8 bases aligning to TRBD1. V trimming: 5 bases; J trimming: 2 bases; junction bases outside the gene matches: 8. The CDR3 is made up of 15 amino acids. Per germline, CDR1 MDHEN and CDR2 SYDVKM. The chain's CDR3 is CASSPRQGLAYEQYF. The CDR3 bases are TGTGCCAGCAGTCCGCGACAGGGGCTAGCCTACGAGCAGTACTTC.

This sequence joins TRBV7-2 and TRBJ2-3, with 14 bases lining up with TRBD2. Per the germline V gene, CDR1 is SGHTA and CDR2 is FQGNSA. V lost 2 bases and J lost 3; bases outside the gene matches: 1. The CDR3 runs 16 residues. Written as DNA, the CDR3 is TGTGCCAGCAGCTTACGACTAGCGGGGGGGACAGATACGCAGTATTTT. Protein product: CASSLRLAGGTDTQYF.

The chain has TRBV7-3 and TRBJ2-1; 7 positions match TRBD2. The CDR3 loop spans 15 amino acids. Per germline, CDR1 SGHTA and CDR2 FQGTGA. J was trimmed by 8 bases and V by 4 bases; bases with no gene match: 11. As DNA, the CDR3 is TGTGCCAGCAGCTCCGACGGACTAGAAGGAGATGAGCAGTTCTTC. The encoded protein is CASSSDGLEGDEQFF.

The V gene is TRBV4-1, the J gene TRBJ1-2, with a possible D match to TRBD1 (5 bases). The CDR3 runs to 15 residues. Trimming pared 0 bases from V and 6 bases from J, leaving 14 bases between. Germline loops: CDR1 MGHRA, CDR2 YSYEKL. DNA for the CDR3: TGCGCCAGCAGCCAAGAACCGGCCCCGGGGGATGGCTACACCTTC. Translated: CASSQEPAPGDGYTF.

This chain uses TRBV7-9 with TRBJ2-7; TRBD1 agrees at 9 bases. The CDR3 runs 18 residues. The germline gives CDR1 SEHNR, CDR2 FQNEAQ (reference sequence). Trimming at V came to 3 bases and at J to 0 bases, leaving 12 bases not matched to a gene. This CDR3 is CASSLSPGQGLSSYEQYF. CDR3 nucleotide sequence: TGTGCCAGCAGCTTGTCCCCGGGACAGGGATTGAGCTCCTACGAGCAGTACTTC.

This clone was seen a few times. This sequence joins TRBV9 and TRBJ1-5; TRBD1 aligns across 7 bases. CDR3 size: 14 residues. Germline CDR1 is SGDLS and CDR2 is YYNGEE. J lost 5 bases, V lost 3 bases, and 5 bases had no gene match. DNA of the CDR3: TGTGCCAGCAGCGCGGAGGGGGCGGATCAGCCCCAGCATTTT. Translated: CASSAEGADQPQHF.

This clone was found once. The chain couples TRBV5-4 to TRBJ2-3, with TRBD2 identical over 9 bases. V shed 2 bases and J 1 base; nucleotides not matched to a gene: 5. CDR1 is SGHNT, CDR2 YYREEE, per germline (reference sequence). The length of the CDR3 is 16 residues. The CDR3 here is CASSFRGGGGTDTQYF. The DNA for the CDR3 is TGTGCCAGCAGCTTTCGTGGCGGGGGGGGCACAGATACGCAGTATTTT.

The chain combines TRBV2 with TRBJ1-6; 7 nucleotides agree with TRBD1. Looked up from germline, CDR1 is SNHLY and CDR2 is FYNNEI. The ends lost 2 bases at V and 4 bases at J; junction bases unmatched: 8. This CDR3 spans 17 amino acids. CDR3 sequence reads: CASSERKGQIYNSPLHF. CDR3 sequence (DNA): TGTGCCAGCAGTGAACGGAAGGGACAGATATATAATTCACCCCTCCACTTT.

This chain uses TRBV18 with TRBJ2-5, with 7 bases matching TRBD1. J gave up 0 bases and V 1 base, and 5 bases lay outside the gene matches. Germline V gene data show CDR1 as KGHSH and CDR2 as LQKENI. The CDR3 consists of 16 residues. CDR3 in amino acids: CASSPLIGTDQETQYF. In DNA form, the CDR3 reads TGTGCCAGCTCACCACTAATAGGGACAGACCAAGAGACCCAGTACTTC.

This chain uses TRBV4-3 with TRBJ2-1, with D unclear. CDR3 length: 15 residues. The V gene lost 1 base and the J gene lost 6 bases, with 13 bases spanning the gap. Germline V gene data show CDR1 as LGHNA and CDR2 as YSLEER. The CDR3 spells CASSQGMAALNEQFF. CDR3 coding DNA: TGCGCCAGCAGCCAAGGTATGGCAGCCCTCAATGAGCAGTTCTTC.

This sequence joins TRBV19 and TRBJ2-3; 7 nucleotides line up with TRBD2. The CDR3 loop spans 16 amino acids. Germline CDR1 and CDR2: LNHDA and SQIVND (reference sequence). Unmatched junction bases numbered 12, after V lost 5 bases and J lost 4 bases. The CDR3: CASSPLGGVGADTQYF. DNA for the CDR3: TGTGCCAGTAGTCCCCTGGGGGGGGTAGGAGCAGATACGCAGTATTTT. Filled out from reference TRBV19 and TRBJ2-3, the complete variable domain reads DGGITQSPKYLFRKEGQNVTLSCEQNLNHDAMYWYRQDPGQGLRLIYYSQIVNDFQKGDIAEGYSVSREKKESFPLTVTSAQKNPTAFYLCASSPLGGVGADTQYFGPGTRLTVL.

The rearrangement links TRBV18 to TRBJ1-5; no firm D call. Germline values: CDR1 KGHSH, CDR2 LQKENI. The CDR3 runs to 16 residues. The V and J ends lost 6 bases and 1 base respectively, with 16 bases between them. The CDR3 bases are TGTGCCAGCTCGGAAGAAAGCGGGGTCAGCAATCAGCCCCAGCATTTT. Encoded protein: CASSEESGVSNQPQHF.

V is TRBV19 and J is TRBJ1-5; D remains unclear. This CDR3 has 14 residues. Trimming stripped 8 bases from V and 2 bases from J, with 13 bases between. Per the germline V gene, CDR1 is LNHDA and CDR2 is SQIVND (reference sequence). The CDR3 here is CASLSVVGNQPQHF. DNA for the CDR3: TGTGCCAGTCTTTCGGTAGTCGGCAATCAGCCCCAGCATTTT.

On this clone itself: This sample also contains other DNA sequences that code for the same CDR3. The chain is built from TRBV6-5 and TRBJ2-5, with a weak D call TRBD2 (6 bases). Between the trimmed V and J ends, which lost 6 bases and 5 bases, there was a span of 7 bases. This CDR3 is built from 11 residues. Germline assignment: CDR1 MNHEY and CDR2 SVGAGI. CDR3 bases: TGTGCCAGCAGGAGCGGGGAGACCCAGTACTTC. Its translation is CASRSGETQYF.

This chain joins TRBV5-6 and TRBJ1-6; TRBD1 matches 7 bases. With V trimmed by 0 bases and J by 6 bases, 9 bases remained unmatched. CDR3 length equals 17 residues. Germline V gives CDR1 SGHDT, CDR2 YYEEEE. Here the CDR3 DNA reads TGTGCCAGCAGCTTGGAGGGGTACAGGGGCCGTAATTCACCCCTCCACTTT. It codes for CASSLEGYRGRNSPLHF.

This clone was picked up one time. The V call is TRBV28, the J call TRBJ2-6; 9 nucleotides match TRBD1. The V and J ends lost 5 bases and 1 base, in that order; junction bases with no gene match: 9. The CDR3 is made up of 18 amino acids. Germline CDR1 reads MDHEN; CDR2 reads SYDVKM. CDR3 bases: TGTGCCAGCAGTGGCCCGGGACAGGGTTTTTCTGGGGCCAACGTCCTGACTTTC. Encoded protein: CASSGPGQGFSGANVLTF.

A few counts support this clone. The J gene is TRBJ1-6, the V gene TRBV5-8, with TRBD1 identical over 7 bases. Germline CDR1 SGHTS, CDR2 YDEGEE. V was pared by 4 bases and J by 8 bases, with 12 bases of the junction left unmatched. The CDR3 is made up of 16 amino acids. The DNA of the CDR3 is TGTGCCAGCAGCCAGGAAACAGGGGAAGGTGATTCACCCCTCCACTTT. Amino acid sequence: CASSQETGEGDSPLHF.

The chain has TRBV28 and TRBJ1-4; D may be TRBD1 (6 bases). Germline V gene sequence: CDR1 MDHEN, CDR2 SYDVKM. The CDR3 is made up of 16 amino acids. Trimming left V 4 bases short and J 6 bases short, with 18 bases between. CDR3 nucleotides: TGTGCCAGCAGTTCGGGGGGCGAGGAGTTTTATGAAAAACTGTTTTTT. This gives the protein CASSSGGEEFYEKLFF.

The DNA for the CDR3 is TGTGCCAGTACGGCTCTCAGGGGGCATGGATCACCCCTCCACTTT. Amino acids: CASTALRGHGSPLHF. The chain uses TRBV19 and TRBJ1-6; 8 bases line up with TRBD1. This CDR3 is built from 15 residues. CDR1 and CDR2 from the germline V gene are LNHDA and SQIVND (reference sequence). V dropped 7 bases and J dropped 10; count of bases not matched to a gene: 12.

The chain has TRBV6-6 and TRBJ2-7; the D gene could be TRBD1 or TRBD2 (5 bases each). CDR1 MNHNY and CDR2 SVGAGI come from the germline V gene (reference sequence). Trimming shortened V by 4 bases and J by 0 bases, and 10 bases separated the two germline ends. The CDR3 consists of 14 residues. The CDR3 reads CASSFGTDSYEQYV. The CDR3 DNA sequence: TGTGCCAGCAGTTTTGGGACCGACTCCTACGAGCAGTACGTC.

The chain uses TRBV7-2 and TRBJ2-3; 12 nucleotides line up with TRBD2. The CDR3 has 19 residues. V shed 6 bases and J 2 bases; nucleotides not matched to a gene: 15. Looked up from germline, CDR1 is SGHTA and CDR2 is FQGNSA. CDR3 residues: CASRGTSGGFNTLTDTQYF. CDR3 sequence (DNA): TGTGCCAGCAGAGGTACTAGCGGGGGGTTCAATACCCTCACAGATACGCAGTATTTT.

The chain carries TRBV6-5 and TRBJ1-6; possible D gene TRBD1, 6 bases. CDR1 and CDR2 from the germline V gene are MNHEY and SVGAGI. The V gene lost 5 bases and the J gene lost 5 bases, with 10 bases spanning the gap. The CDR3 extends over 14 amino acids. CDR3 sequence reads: CASSRGQDNSPLHF. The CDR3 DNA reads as TGTGCCAGCAGTAGGGGACAAGATAATTCACCCCTCCACTTT.

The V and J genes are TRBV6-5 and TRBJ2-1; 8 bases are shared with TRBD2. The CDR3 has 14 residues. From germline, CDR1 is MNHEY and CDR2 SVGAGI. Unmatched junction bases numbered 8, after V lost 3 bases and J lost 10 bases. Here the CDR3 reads CASSYSGLAGEQFF. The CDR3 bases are TGTGCCAGCAGTTATTCCGGACTAGCCGGGGAGCAGTTCTTC.

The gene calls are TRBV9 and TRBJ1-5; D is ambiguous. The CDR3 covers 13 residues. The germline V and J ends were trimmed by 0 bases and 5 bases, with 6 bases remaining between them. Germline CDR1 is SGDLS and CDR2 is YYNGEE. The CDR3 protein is CASSVASDQPQHF. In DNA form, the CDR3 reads TGTGCCAGCAGCGTAGCGTCAGATCAGCCCCAGCATTTT.

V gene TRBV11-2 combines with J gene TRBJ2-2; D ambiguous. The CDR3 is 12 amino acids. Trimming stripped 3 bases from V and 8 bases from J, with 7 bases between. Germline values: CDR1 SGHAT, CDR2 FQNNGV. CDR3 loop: CASSFIRGELFF. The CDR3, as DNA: TGTGCCAGCAGCTTTATCAGGGGGGAGCTGTTTTTT.

The CDR3 spells CASSLRPDGAAEAFF. In DNA form, the CDR3 reads TGCGCCAGCAGCCTCCGTCCCGACGGGGCGGCTGAAGCTTTCTTT. The V gene is TRBV4-1, the J gene TRBJ1-1, with a weak D call TRBD1 (5 bases). Trimming removed 4 bases from V and 6 bases from J, with 18 bases in between. The germline gives CDR1 MGHRA, CDR2 YSYEKL. The CDR3 contains 15 residues.

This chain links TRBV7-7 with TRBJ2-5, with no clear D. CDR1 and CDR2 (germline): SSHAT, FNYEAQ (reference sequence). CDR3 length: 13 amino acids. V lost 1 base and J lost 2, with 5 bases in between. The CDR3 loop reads CASSLGGQETQYF. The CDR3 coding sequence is TGTGCCAGCAGCTTAGGTGGGCAAGAGACCCAGTACTTC.